The present entry profiles one TCR beta chain with its context. This sample was taken from a study of blood T cell repertoires in COVID-19. Study-wide background: Researchers got acute and convalescent COVID-19 samples from the United States, Italy and Spain. Nucleic acid was either cDNA or gDNA, and it came from T cells, B-cell-depleted T cells, or PBMCs.

Per the authors' pipeline: Estimated nucleated cell counts came from reference gene primer amplification. Sequenced by immunoSEQ multiplex PCR; TCRdb stores in-frame clones only, minus some. V and J calls and clone size are as listed in that table; D and trimming were resolved from the DNA. The data contain around 200,000 clones, around 82% of them singletons. This sequence originates from a man in his fifties with active or convalescent COVID-19. Specimen: peripheral blood.

The CDR3 region is CASSLSWRATYEQYF. CDR3 nucleotide sequence: TGTGCCAGCAGCCTGAGTTGGAGGGCCACCTACGAGCAGTACTTC. The V gene is TRBV9, the J gene TRBJ2-7; D perhaps matches TRBD2 (6 bases). Per the germline V gene, CDR1 is SGDLS and CDR2 is YYNGEE. Trimming removed 4 bases at V and 2 bases at J, with 16 bases between. The CDR3 runs to 15 residues.